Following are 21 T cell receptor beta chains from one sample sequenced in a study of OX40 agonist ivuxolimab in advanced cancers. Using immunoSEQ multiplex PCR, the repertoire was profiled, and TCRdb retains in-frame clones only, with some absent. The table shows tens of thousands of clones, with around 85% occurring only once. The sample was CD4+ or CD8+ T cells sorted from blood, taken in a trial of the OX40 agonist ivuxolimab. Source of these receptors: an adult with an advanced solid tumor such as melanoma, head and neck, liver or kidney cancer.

The CDR3 region is CASSYAAIPYEQYF. The CDR3 nucleotides read TGTGCCAGCAGTTACGCTGCAATCCCCTACGAGCAGTACTTC. The chain is built from TRBV6-5 and TRBJ2-7; no definite D call. Germline V gene lookup returns CDR1 MNHEY and CDR2 SVGAGI. V lost 2 bases and J lost 2, with 10 bases in between. CDR3 size: 14 residues.

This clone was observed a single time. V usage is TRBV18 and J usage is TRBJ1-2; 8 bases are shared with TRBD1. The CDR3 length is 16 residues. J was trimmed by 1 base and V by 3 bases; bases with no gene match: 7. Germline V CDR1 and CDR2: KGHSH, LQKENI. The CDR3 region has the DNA TGTGCCAGCTCACCCTGGACAGGGTTGGATAACTATGGCTACACCTTC. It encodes CASSPWTGLDNYGYTF.

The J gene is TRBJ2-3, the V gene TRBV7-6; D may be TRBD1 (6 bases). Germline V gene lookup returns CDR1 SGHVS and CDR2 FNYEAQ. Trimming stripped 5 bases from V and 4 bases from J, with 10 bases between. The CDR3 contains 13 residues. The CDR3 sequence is CASSDGQSDTQYF. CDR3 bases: TGTGCCAGCAGCGATGGACAGTCAGATACGCAGTATTTT.

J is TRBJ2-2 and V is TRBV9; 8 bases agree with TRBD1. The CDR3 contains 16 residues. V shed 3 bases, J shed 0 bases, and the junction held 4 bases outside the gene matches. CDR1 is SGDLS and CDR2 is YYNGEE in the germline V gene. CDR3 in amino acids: CASSALQGANTGELFF. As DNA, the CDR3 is TGTGCCAGCAGCGCGTTACAGGGGGCGAACACCGGGGAGCTGTTTTTT.

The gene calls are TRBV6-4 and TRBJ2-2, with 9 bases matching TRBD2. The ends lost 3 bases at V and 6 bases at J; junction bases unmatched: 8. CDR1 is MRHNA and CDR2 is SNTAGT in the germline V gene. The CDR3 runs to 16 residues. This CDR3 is CASSEDPSGISGELFF. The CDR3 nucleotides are TGTGCCAGCAGTGAGGACCCTAGCGGGATCTCCGGGGAGCTGTTTTTT.

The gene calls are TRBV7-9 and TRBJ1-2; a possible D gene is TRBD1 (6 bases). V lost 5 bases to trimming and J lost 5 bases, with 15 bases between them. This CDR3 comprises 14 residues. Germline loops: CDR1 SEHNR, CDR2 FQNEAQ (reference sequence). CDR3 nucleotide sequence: TGTGCCAGCAGCCAGACCACAGGGTTTTATGGCTACACCTTC. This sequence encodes CASSQTTGFYGYTF.

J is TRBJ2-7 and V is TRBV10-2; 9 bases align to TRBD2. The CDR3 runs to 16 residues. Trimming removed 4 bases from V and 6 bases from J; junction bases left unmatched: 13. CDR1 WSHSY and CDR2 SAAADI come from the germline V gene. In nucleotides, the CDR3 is TGCGCCAGCAGTGCAAGTAGCGGGAGTTTCCCCTTCGAGCAGTACTTC. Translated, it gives CASSASSGSFPFEQYF.

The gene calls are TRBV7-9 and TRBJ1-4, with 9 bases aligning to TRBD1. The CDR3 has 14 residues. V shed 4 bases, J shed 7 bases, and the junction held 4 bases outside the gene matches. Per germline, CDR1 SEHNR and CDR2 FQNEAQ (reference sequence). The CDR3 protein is CASSWDRDVEKLFF. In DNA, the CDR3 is TGTGCCAGCAGCTGGGACAGGGACGTTGAAAAACTGTTTTTT.

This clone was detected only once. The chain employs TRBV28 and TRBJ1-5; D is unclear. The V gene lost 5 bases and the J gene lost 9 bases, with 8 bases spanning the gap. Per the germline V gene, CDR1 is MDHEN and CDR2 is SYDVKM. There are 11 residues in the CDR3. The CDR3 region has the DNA TGTGCCAGCAGTCTTACCACGCCCCAGCATTTT. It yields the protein CASSLTTPQHF.

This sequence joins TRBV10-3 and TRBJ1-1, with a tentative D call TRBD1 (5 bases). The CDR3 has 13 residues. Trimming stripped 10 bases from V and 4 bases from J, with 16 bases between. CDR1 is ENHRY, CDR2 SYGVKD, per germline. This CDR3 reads CATTGDGSTEAFF. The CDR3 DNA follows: TGTGCCACCACGGGGGACGGGAGCACTGAAGCTTTCTTT.

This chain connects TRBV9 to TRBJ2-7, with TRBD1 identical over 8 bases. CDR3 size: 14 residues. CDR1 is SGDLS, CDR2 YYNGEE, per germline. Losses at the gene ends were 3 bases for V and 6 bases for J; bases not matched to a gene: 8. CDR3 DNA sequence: TGTGCCAGCAGCGGGGGGACAGGAGAGGGCGAGCAGTACTTC. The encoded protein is CASSGGTGEGEQYF.

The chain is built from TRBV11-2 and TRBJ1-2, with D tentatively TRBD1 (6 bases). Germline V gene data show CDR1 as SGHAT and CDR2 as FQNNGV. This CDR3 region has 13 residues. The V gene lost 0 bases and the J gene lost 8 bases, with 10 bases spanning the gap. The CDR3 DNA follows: TGTGCCAGCAGCTTAGAAAGGGGGGCCGGCTACACCTTC. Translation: CASSLERGAGYTF. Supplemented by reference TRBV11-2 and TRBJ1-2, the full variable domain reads EAGVAQSPRYKIIEKRQSVAFWCNPISGHATLYWYQQILGQGPKLLIQFQNNGVVDDSQLPKDRFSAERLKGVDSTLKIQPAKLEDSAVYLCASSLERGAGYTFGSGTRLTVV.

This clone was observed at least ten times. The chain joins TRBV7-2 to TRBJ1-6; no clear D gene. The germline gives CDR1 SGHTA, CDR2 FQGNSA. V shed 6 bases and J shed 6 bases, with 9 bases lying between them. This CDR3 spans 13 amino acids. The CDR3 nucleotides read TGTGCCAGCAGTGAGGTTGGTAATTCACCCCTCCACTTT. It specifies CASSEVGNSPLHF.

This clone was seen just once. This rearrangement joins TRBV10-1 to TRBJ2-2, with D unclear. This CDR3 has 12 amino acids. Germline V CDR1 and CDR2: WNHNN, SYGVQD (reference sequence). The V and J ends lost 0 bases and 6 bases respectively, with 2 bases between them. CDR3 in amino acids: CASSESAGELFF. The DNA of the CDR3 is TGCGCCAGCAGTGAGTCCGCCGGGGAGCTGTTTTTT.

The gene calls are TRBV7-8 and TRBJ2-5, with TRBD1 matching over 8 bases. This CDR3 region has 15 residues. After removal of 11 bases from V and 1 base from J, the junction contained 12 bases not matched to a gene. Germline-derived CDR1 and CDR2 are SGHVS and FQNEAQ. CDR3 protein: CAPPRRGQSQETQYF. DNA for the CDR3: TGTGCCCCCCCCCGCAGGGGGCAGTCCCAAGAGACCCAGTACTTC.

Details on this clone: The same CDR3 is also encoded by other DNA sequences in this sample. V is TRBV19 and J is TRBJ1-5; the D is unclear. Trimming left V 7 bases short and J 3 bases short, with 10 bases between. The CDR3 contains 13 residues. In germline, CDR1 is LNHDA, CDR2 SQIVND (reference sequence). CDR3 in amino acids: CASTPQPNQPQHF. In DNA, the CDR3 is TGTGCCAGTACCCCACAGCCCAATCAGCCCCAGCATTTT.

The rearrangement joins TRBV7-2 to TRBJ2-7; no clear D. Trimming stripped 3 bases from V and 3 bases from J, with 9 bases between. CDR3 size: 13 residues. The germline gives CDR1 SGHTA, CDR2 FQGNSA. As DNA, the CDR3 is TGTGCCAGCAGCTTCCAGATGGACTACGAGCAGTACTTC. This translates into CASSFQMDYEQYF.

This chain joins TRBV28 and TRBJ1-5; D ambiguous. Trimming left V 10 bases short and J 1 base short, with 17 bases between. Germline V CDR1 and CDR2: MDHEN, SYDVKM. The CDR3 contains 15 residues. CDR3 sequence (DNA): TGTGCCACCGACACCTTAGACGGCAGCAATCAGCCCCAGCATTTT. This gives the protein CATDTLDGSNQPQHF. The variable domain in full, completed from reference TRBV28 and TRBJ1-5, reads DVKVTQSSRYLVKRTGEKVFLECVQDMDHENMFWYRQDPGLGLRLIYFSYDVKMKEKGDIPEGYSVSREKKERFSLILESASTNQTSMYLCATDTLDGSNQPQHFGDGTRLSIL.

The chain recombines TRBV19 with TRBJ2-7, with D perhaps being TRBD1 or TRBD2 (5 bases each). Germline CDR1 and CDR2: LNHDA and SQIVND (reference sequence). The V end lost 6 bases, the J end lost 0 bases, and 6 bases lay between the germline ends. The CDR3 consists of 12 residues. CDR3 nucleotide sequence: TGTGCCAGTAGCGGGACCTCCTACGAGCAGTACTTC. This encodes CASSGTSYEQYF.

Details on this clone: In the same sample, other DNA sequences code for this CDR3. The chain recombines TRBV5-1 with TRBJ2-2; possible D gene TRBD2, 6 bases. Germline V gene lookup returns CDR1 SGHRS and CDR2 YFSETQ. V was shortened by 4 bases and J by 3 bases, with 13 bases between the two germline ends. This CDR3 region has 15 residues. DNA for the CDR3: TGCGCCAGCAGCCGGGGGTCGTCGGACACCGGGGAGCTGTTTTTT. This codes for CASSRGSSDTGELFF.

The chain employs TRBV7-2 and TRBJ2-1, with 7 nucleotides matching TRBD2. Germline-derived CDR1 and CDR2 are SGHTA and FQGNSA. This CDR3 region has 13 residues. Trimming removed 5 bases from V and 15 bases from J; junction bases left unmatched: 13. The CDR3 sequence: CASSTRGREVLFF. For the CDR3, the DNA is TGTGCCAGCAGCACCCGGGGGAGGGAGGTGTTGTTCTTC.